The text below deals with one TCR beta chain. The sample is drawn from a study of control samples from healthy donors and cancer patients. Produced via immunoSEQ multiplex PCR; TCRdb's table is partial and in-frame only. The sample records around 100,000 clones, around 90% being singletons. Sequencing was performed on blood. This TCR derives from a man between 25 and 39 years old in good health.

The CDR3 spells CASSQTQRAGAYEQYF. In DNA form, the CDR3 reads TGTGCCAGCAGCCAAACTCAACGAGCGGGAGCCTACGAGCAGTACTTC. V gene TRBV28 combines with J gene TRBJ2-7; 8 bases are shared with TRBD2. With 6 bases clipped from V and 2 bases from J, the junction kept 12 bases outside the gene matches. The length of the CDR3 is 16 residues. Germline assignment: CDR1 MDHEN and CDR2 SYDVKM.